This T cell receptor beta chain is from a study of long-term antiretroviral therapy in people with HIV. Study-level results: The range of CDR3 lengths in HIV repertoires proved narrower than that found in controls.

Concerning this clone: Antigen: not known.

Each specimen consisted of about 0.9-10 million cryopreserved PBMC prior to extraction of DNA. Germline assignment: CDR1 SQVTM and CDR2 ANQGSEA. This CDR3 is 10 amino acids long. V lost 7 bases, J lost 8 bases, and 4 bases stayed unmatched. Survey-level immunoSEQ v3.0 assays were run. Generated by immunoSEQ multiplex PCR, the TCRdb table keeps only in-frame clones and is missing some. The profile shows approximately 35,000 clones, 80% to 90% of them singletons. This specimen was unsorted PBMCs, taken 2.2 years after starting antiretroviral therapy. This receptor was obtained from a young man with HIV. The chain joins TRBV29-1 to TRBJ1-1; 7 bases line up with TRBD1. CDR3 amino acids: CSAGDSEAFF. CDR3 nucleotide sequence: TGCAGCGCGGGGGACAGCGAAGCTTTCTTT.